This T cell receptor beta chain appears in the sequencing data of a study of T cells of healthy individuals listed by TCRdb under 2018. This clonotype was seen many times. What this receptor recognizes is not known. Per-base quality was not reported, and no clone a single base away is much larger than it. The library was prepared using 5' RACE. The instrument given in TCRdb is Illumina MiSeq. TCRdb itself trimmed the public reads at Q25 with fastp, ran MiXCR and retained productive beta chains. Rows are combined by CDR3 protein, so each entry shows the most common genes and DNA. The table for this sample lists 85,000 to 100,000 distinct CDR3 sequences; 15% to 20% of them were counted only once. Roughly 6.1% of the sample is in the top ten clones. The CDR1 and CDR2 encoded by the germline V gene are SGHVS and FQNEAQ. Counted from cysteine to phenylalanine, this CDR3 has 18 amino acids. Only the CDR3 region is kept as DNA, spanning 54 bases read in frame from base 1. At the junction V is shortened by 0 bases and J by 4 bases, with 18 bases in between.

The receptor chain draws on TRBV7-8 and TRBJ2-2; a tentative D match to TRBD2 spans 6 bases. This receptor was identified in a human donor in good health. The DNA reads TGTGCCAGCAGCTTAGCGAGGGTGTGGGGGGTGAGCACCGGGGAGCTGTTTTTT. Its translation reads: CASSLARVWGVSTGELFF.